The subject of this entry is one T cell receptor beta chain. Its target is unknown. These data belong to a study of T cells after posttransplantation cyclophosphamide. Study-level points and caveats: Blood and skin or GI T cell repertoires showed limited TRB overlap.

V was pared by 8 bases and J by 12 bases, with 19 bases of the junction left unmatched. The V gene's germline CDR1 is MNHEY and CDR2 SVGAGI. The CDR3 is 15 amino acids. Clones were read by immunoSEQ multiplex PCR, and TCRdb kept only the in-frame ones, dropping some. Of some 27,000 clones listed, more than 80% were seen once; the top ten hold approximately 3.5%. This sequence joins TRBV6-5 and TRBJ1-2; 9 bases agree with TRBD1. Source material: PBMCs. The TCR originated in a man in his fifties. The CDR3 region has the DNA TGTGCCAGCCGGAAACAGGGGGCTGTATCTGTGGGTAACACCTTC. Translation: CASRKQGAVSVGNTF.